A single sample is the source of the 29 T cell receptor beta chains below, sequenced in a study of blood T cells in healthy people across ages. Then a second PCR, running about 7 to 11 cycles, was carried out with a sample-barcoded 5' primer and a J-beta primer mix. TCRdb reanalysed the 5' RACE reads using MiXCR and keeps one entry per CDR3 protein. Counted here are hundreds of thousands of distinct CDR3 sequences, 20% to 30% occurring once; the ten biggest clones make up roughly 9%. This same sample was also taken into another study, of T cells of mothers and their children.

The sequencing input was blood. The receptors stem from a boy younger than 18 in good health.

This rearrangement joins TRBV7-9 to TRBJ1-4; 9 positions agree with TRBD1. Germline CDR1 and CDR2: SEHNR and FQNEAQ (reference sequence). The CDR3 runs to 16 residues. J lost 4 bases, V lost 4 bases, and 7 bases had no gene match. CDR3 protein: CASSYGQGLSNEKLFF. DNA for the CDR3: TGTGCCAGCAGCTACGGACAGGGGCTGAGTAATGAAAAACTGTTTTTT.

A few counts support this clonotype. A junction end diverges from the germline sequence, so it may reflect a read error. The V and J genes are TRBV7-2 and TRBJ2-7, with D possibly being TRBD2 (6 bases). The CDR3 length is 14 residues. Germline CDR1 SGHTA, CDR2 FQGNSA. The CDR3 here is CARVPLRGSYGQYF. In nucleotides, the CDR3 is TGTGCCAGAGTACCCTTGCGGGGCTCCTACGGGCAGTACTTC.

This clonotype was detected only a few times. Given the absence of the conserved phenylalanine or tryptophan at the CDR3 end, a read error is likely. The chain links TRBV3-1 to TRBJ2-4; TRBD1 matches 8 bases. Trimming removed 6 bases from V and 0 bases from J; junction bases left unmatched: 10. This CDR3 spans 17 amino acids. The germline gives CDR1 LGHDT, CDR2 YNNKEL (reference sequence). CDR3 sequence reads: CASSPWAGGEAKNIQYL. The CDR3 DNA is TGTGCCAGCAGTCCCTGGGCAGGGGGCGAAGCCAAAAACATTCAGTACCTC.

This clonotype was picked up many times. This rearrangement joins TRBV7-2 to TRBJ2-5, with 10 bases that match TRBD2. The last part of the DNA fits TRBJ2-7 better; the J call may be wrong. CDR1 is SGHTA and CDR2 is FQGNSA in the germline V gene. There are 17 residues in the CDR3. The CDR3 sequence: CASSSEREGWSTYEQYF. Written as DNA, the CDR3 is TGTGCCAGCAGCTCCGAGCGGGAGGGGTGGAGCACCTACGAGCAGTACTTC.

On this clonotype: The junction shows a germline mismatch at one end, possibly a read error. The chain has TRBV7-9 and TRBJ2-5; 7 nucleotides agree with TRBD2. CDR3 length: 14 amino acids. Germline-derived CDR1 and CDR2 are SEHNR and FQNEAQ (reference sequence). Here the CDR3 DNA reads TGTGCCGGCAGCCCCGGGGGGAATCAAGAGACCCAGTACTTC. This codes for CAGSPGGNQETQYF. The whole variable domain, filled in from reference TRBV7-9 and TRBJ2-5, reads DTGVSQNPRHKITKRGQNVTFRCDPISEHNRLYWYRQTLGQGPEFLTYFQNEAQLEKSRLLSDRFSAERPKGSFSTLEIQRTEQGDSAMYLCAGSPGGNQETQYFGPGTRLLVL.

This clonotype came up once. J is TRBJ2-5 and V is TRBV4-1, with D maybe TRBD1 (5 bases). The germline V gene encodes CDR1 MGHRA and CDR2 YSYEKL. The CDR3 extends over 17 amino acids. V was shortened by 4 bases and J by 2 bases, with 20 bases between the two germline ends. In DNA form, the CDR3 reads TGCGCCAGCAGCCCAGACCCTTTCAGGGTTACGCAAGAGACCCAGTACTTC. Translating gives CASSPDPFRVTQETQYF.

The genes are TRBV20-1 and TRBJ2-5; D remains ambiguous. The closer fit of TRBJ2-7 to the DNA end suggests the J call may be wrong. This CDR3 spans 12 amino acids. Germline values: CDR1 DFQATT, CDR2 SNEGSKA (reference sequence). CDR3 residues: CSATSDTYEQYF. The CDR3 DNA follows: TGCAGTGCTACGAGCGATACCTACGAGCAGTACTTC.

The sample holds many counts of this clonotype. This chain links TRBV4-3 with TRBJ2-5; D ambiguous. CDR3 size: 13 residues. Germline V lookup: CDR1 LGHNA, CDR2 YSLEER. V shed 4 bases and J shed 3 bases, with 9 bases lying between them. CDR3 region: CASSPHREETQYF. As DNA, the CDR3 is TGCGCCAGCAGCCCCCATAGAGAAGAGACCCAGTACTTC.

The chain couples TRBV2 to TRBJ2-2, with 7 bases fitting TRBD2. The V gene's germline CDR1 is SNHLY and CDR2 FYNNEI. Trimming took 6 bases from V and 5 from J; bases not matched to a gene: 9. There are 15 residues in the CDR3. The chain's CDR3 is CASRLQRERTGELFF. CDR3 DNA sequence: TGTGCCAGCAGACTCCAGCGGGAACGAACCGGGGAGCTGTTTTTT.

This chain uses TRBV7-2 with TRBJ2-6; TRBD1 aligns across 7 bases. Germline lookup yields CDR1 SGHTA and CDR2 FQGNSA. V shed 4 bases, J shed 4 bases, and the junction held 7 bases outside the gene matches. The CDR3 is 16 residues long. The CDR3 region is CASSSARGTGANVLTF. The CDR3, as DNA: TGTGCCAGCAGCTCAGCCAGGGGGACAGGGGCCAACGTCCTGACTTTC.

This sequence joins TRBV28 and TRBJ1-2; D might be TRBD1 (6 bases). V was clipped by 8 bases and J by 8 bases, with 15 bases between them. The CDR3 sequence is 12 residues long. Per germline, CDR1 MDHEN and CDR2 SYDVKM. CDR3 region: CASGTQGRGYTF. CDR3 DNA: TGTGCCAGCGGCACACAGGGCCGCGGCTACACCTTC.

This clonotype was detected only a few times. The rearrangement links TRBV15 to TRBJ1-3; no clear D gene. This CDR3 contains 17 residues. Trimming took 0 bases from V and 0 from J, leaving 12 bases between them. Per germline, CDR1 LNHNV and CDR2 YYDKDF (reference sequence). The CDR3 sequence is CATSRDWRPVSGNTIYF. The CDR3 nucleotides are TGTGCCACCAGCAGAGATTGGAGGCCGGTCTCTGGAAACACCATATATTTT.

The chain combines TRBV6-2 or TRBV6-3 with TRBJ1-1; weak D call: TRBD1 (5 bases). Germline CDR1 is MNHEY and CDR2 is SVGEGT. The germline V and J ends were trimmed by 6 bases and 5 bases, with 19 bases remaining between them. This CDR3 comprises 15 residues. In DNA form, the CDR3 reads TGTGCCAGCAGCCTAAGTGACGGGGGTTGGACTGAAGCTTTCTTT. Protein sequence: CASSLSDGGWTEAFF.

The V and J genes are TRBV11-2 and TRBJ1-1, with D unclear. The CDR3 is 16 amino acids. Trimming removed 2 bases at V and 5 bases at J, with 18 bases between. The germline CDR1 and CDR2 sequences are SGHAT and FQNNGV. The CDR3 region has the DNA TGTGCCAGCAGCTTAATCGGGGTTGGGGTAGGGACTGAAGCTTTCTTT. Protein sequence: CASSLIGVGVGTEAFF.

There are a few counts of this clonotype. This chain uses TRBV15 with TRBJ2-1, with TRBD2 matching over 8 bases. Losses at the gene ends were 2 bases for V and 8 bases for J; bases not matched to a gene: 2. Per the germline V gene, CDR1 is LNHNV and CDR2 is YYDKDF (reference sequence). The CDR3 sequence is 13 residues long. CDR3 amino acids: CATSRPAGDEQFF. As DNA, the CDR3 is TGTGCCACCAGCAGACCAGCGGGAGATGAGCAGTTCTTC.

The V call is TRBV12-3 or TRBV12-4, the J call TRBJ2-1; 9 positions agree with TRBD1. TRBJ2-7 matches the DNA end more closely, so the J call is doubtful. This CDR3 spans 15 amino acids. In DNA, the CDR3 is TGTGCCAGCAGTTCCAGACAGGGGGGTATGCACGAGCAGTACTTC. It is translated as CASSSRQGGMHEQYF.

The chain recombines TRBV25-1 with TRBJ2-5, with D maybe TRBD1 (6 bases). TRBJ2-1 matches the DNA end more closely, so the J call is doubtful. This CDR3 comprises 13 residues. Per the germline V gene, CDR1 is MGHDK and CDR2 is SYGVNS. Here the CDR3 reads CASGGQGPRGQFF. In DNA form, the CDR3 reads TGTGCCAGCGGGGGCCAGGGCCCACGGGGGCAGTTCTTC.

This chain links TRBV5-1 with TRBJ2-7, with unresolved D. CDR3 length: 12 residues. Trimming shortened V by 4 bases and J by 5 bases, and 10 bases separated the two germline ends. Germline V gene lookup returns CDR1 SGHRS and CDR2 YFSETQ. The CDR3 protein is CASSADPNEQYF. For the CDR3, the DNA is TGCGCCAGCAGCGCGGACCCTAACGAGCAGTACTTC.

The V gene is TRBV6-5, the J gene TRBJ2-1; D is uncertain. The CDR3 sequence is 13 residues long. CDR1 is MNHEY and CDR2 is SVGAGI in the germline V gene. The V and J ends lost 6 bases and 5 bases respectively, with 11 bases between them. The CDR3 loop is CASSPGSNNEQFF. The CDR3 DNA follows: TGTGCCAGCAGCCCCGGGTCGAACAATGAGCAGTTCTTC.

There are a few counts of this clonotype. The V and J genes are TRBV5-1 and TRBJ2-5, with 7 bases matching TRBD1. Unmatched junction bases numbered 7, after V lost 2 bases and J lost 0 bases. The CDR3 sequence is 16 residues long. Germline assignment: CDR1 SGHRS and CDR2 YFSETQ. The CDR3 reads CASSFSLGTDQETQYF. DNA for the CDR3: TGCGCCAGCAGCTTCTCCCTTGGGACAGACCAAGAGACCCAGTACTTC.

The CDR3 sequence is CASSIGPQWGYGYTF. The CDR3 nucleotides are TGTGCCAGTAGTATAGGACCGCAGTGGGGCTATGGCTACACCTTC. This chain connects TRBV19 to TRBJ1-2; D gene ambiguous. The germline V gene has CDR1 LNHDA and CDR2 SQIVND (reference sequence). The V and J ends lost 1 base and 4 bases respectively, with 13 bases between them. The CDR3 has 15 amino acids.

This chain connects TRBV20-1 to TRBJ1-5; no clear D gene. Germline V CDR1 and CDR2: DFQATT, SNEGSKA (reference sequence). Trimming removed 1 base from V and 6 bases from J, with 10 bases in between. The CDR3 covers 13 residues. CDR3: CSARAFMSQPQHF. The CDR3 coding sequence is TGCAGTGCTAGAGCTTTTATGAGTCAGCCCCAGCATTTT.

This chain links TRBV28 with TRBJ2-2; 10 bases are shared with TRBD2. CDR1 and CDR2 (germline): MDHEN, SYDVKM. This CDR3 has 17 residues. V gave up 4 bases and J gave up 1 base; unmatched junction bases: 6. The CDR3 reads CASSSASGGMNTGELFF. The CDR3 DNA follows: TGTGCCAGCAGTTCTGCTAGCGGGGGAATGAACACCGGGGAGCTGTTTTTT.

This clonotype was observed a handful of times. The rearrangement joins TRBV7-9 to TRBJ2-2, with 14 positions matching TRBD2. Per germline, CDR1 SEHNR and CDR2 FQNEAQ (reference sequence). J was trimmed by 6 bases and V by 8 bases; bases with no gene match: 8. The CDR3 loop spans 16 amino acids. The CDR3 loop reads CASGPGLAGAPGELFF. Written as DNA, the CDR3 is TGTGCCAGCGGCCCGGGACTAGCGGGAGCACCCGGGGAGCTGTTTTTT.

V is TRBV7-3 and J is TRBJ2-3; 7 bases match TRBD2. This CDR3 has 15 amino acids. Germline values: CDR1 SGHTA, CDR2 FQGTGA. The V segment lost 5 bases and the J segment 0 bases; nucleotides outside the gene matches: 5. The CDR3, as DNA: TGTGCCAGCAGCCCAAAGCGGGGAAGCACAGATACGCAGTATTTT. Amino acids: CASSPKRGSTDTQYF.

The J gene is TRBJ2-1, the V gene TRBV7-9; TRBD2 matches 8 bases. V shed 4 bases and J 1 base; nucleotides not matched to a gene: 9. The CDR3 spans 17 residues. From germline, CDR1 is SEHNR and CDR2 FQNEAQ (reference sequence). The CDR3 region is CASSWIKRERSYNEQFF. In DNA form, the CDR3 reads TGTGCCAGCAGCTGGATTAAGCGGGAGCGATCCTACAATGAGCAGTTCTTC.

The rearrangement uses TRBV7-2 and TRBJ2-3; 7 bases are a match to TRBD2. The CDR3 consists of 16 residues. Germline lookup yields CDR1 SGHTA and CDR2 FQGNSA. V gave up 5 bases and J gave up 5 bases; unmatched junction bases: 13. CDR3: CASSPRLAGTRDTQYF. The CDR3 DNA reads TGTGCCAGCAGCCCGCGACTAGCAGGCACACGAGATACGCAGTATTTT.

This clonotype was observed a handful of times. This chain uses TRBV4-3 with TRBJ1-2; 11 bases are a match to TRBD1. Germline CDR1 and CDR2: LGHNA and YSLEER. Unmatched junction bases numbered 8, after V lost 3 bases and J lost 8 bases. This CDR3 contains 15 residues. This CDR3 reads CASSQGTGGTMGYTF. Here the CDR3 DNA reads TGCGCCAGCAGCCAGGGGACAGGGGGAACTATGGGCTACACCTTC.

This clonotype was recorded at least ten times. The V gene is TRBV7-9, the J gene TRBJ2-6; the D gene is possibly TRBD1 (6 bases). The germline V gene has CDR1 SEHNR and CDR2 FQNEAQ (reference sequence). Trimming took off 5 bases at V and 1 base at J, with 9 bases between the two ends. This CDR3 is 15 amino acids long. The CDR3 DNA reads TGTGCCAGCAGCCACAGGGAGTCTGGGGCCAACGTCCTGACTTTC. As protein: CASSHRESGANVLTF.